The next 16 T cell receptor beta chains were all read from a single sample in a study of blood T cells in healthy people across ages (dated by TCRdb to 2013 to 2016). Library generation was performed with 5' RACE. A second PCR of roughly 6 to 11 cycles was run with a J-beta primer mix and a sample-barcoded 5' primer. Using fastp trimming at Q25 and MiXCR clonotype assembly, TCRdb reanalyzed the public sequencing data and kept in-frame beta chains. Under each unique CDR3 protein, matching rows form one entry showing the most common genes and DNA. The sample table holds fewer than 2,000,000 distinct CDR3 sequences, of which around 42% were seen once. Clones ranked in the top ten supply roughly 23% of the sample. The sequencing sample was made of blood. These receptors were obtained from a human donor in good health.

The chain's CDR3 is CASSILQGQETQYF. The CDR3 DNA sequence: TGTGCCAGTAGTATCTTGCAGGGACAAGAGACCCAGTACTTC. The chain links TRBV19 to TRBJ2-5, with TRBD1 as a possible D gene (5 bases). The CDR3 extends over 14 amino acids. CDR1 is LNHDA, CDR2 SQIVND, per germline (reference sequence). The V end lost 3 bases, the J end lost 2 bases, and 10 bases lay between the germline ends.

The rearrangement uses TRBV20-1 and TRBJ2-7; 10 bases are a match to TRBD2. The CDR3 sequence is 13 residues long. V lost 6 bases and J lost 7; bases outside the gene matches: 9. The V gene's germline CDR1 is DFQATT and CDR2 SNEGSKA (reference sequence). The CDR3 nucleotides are TGCAGTGCCGCCCGAGCGGGGGGGCCAGAGCAGTACTTC. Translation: CSAARAGGPEQYF.

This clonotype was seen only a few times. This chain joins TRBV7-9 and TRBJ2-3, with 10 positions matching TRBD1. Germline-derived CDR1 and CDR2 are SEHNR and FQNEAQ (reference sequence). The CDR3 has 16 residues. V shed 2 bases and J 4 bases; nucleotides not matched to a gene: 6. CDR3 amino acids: CASSLFRTGGPDTQYF. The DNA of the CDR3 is TGTGCCAGCAGCTTATTTCGGACAGGGGGGCCAGATACGCAGTATTTT.

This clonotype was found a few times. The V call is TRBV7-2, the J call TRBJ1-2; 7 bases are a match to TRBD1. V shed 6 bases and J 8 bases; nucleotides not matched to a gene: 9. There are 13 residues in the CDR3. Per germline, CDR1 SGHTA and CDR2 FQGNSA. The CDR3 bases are TGTGCCAGCAGTCACCTTACAGGGGACGGCTACACCTTC. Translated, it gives CASSHLTGDGYTF.

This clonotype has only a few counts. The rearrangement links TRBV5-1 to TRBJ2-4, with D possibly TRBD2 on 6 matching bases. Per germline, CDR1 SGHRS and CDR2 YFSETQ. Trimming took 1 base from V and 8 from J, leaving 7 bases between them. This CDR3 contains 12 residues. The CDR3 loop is CASSLPGDIQYF. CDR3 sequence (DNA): TGCGCCAGCAGCTTGCCGGGGGACATTCAGTACTTC. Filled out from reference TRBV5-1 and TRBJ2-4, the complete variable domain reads KAGVTQTPRYLIKTRGQQVTLSCSPISGHRSVSWYQQTPGQGLQFLFEYFSETQRNKGNFPGRFSGRQFSNSRSEMNVSTLELGDSALYLCASSLPGDIQYFGAGTRLSVL.

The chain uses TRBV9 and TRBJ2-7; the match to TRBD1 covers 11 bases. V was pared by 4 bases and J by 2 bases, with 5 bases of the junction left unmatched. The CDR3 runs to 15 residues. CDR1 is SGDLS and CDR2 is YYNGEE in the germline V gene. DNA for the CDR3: TGTGCCAGCAGCCGGGGACAGGGGGGAACCTACGAGCAGTACTTC. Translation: CASSRGQGGTYEQYF.

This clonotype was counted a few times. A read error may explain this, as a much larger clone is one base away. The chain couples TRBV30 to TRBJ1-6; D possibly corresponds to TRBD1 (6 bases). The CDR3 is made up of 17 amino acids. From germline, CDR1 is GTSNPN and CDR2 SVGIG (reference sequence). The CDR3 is CARSVRGPGSGISPLHF. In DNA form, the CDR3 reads TGTGCCCGGAGTGTACGGGGGCCCGGGTCGGGAATTTCACCCCTCCACTTT.

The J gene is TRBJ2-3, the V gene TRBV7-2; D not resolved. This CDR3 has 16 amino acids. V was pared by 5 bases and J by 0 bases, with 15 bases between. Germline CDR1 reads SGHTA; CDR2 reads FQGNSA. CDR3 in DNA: TGTGCCAGCAGCCGGATGACCGCGACTAGCACAGATACGCAGTATTTT. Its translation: CASSRMTATSTDTQYF. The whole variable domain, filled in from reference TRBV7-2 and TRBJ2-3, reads GAGVSQSPSNKVTEKGKDVELRCDPISGHTALYWYRQSLGQGLEFLIYFQGNSAPDKSGLPSDRFSAERTGGSVSTLTIQRTQQEDSAVYLCASSRMTATSTDTQYFGPGTRLTVL.

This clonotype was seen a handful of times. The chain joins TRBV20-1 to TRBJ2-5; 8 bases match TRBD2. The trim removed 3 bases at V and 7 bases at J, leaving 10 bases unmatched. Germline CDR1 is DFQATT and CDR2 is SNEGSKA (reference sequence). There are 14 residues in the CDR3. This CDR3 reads CSAREAGARGTQYF. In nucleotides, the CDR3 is TGCAGTGCTAGGGAAGCGGGGGCCCGGGGGACCCAGTACTTC.

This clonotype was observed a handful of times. The CDR3 loop reads CASSLEVMVGEQYF. The CDR3 coding sequence is TGCGCCAGCAGCTTGGAGGTGATGGTCGGGGAGCAGTACTTC. The J gene is TRBJ2-7, the V gene TRBV5-1; D not resolved. CDR3 length equals 14 residues. Deletions cut 0 bases from V and 7 bases from J, with 14 bases between. Per germline, CDR1 SGHRS and CDR2 YFSETQ.

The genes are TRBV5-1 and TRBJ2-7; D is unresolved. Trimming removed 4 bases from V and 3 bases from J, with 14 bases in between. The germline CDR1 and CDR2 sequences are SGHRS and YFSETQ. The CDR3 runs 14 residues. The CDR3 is CASSAQVPNYEQYF. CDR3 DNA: TGCGCCAGCAGCGCTCAGGTTCCGAACTACGAGCAGTACTTC.

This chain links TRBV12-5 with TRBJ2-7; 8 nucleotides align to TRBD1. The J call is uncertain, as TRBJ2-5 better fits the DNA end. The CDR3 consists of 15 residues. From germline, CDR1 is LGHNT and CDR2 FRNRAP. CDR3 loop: CASGLVQRTGKTQYF. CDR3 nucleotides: TGTGCTAGTGGTTTGGTACAGAGGACAGGGAAGACCCAGTACTTC.

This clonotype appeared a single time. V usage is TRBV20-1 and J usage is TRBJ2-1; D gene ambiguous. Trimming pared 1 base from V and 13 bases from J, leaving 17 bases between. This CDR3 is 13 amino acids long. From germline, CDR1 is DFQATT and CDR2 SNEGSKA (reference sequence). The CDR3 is CSARVTVEETQFF. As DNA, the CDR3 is TGCAGTGCTAGAGTGACGGTCGAGGAGACCCAGTTCTTC.

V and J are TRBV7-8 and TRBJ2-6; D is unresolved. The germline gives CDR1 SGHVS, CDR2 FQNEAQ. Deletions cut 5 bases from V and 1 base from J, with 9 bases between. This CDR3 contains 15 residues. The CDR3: CASSLPPSGANVLTF. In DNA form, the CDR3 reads TGTGCCAGCAGCCTCCCCCCTTCTGGGGCCAACGTCCTGACTTTC. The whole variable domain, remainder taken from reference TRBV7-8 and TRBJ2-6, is GAGVSQSPRYKVAKRGQDVALRCDPISGHVSLFWYQQALGQGPEFLTYFQNEAQLDKSGLPSDRFFAERPEGSVSTLKIQRTQQEDSAVYLCASSLPPSGANVLTFGAGSRLTVL.

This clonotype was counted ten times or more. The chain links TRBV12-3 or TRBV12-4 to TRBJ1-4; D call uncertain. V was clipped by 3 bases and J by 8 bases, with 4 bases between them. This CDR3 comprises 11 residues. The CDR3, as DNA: TGTGCCAGCAGTTTGGAGGAAAAACTGTTTTTT. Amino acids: CASSLEEKLFF.

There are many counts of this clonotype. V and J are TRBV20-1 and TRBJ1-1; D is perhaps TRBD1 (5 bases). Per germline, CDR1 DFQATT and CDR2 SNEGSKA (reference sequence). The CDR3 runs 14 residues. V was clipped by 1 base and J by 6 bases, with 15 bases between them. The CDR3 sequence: CSARVGGEAAEAFF. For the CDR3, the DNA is TGCAGTGCTAGAGTTGGGGGGGAAGCGGCTGAAGCTTTCTTT.